These T cell receptor beta chains were read from a single sample in a study of blood T cell repertoires in COVID-19. Assay: immunoSEQ multiplex PCR; the TCRdb copy retains only in-frame clones and omits some. The sample holds approximately 340,000 clones, roughly nine tenths seen once. The sequencing sample was made of PBMCs or T cells enriched from blood (not recorded which). Receptors were obtained from a woman aged 40 to 50 who had been exposed to COVID-19. Each CDR3 is given with its conserved first and last residue. Each record gives: CDR3 protein, CDR3 DNA, J gene, clone size, V gene, CDR3 length, D gene. A D gene is named only where the DNA matches it firmly. Only part of the rows carry a size: once, few, many, or a class if the clone is expanded.

CDR3 protein: CASSLTGYQETQYF
CDR3 DNA: TGCGCCAGCAGCTTGACGGGATACCAAGAGACCCAGTACTTC
J gene: TRBJ2-5
clone size: few
V gene: TRBV5-1
CDR3 length: 14
D gene: .

CDR3 protein: CASSQLLAGGSYEQYF
CDR3 DNA: TGTGCCAGCAGCCAACTACTAGCGGGGGGTTCCTACGAGCAGTACTTC
J gene: TRBJ2-7
clone size: once
V gene: TRBV3-1/TRBV3-2
CDR3 length: 16
D gene: TRBD2

CDR3 protein: CASSFWASGKVTSGTDTQYF
CDR3 DNA: TGTGCCAGCAGCTTCTGGGCTAGCGGGAAGGTTACCTCCGGAACGGATACGCAGTATTTT
J gene: TRBJ2-3
clone size: once
V gene: TRBV11-3
CDR3 length: 20
D gene: TRBD2

CDR3 protein: CASTGTSTTDTQYF
CDR3 DNA: TGCGCCAGCACCGGGACTAGCACCACAGATACGCAGTATTTT
J gene: TRBJ2-3
clone size: .
V gene: TRBV5-1
CDR3 length: 14
D gene: TRBD2

CDR3 protein: CASSLAGQTNEKLFF
CDR3 DNA: TGCGCCAGCAGCTTGGCCGGACAGACTAATGAAAAACTGTTTTTT
J gene: TRBJ1-4
clone size: once
V gene: TRBV5-1
CDR3 length: 15
D gene: .

CDR3 protein: CASSVGGLGQPQHF
CDR3 DNA: TGCGCCAGCAGTGTGGGGGGGCTTGGTCAGCCCCAGCATTTT
J gene: TRBJ1-5
clone size: .
V gene: TRBV10-2
CDR3 length: 14
D gene: .

CDR3 protein: CASSIEAPGGRGRSEAFF
CDR3 DNA: TGTGCCAGTAGTATAGAGGCCCCGGGTGGCAGGGGAAGGAGTGAAGCTTTCTTT
J gene: TRBJ1-1
clone size: .
V gene: TRBV19
CDR3 length: 18
D gene: .

CDR3 protein: CASSSTSLAGGADTQYF
CDR3 DNA: TGTGCCAGCAGCTCCACCTCCCTAGCGGGAGGGGCAGATACGCAGTATTTT
J gene: TRBJ2-3
clone size: .
V gene: TRBV27
CDR3 length: 17
D gene: TRBD2

CDR3 protein: CASSPGQGAVPYNEQFF
CDR3 DNA: TGTGCCAGCAGCCCTGGACAGGGGGCGGTCCCTTACAATGAGCAGTTCTTC
J gene: TRBJ2-1
clone size: .
V gene: TRBV5-4
CDR3 length: 17
D gene: TRBD1

CDR3 protein: CASSQGPGANEKLFF
CDR3 DNA: TGTGCCAGCAGCCAAGGTCCAGGGGCTAATGAAAAACTGTTTTTT
J gene: TRBJ1-4
clone size: .
V gene: TRBV14
CDR3 length: 15
D gene: .

CDR3 protein: CAWSLAENTQYF
CDR3 DNA: TGTGCCTGGAGTCTAGCGGAAAATACGCAGTATTTT
J gene: TRBJ2-3
clone size: few
V gene: TRBV30
CDR3 length: 12
D gene: TRBD2

CDR3 protein: CAWRVQGADGYTF
CDR3 DNA: TGTGCCTGGAGGGTTCAGGGGGCAGACGGCTACACCTTC
J gene: TRBJ1-2
clone size: .
V gene: TRBV30
CDR3 length: 13
D gene: TRBD1

CDR3 protein: CASSLQDRGGNQPQHF
CDR3 DNA: TGTGCCAGCAGTTTGCAGGACAGGGGTGGCAATCAGCCCCAGCATTTT
J gene: TRBJ1-5
clone size: .
V gene: TRBV6-2/TRBV6-3
CDR3 length: 16
D gene: TRBD1

CDR3 protein: CASSPMTSPYEQYF
CDR3 DNA: TGTGCCAGCAGCCCAATGACAAGCCCCTACGAGCAGTACTTC
J gene: TRBJ2-7
clone size: .
V gene: TRBV3-1/TRBV3-2
CDR3 length: 14
D gene: .

CDR3 protein: CASSPQGWTDTQYF
CDR3 DNA: TGTGCCAGTAGTCCGCAGGGTTGGACAGATACGCAGTATTTT
J gene: TRBJ2-3
clone size: .
V gene: TRBV19
CDR3 length: 14
D gene: .

CDR3 protein: CASSLEGGRTDTQYF
CDR3 DNA: TGTGCCAGCAGCTTGGAAGGGGGCCGCACAGATACGCAGTATTTT
J gene: TRBJ2-3
clone size: .
V gene: TRBV5-4
CDR3 length: 15
D gene: TRBD1

CDR3 protein: CASSSHTKLTGKSTDTQYF
CDR3 DNA: TGCGCCAGCAGCTCCCACACGAAATTGACAGGGAAGAGCACAGATACGCAGTATTTT
J gene: TRBJ2-3
clone size: .
V gene: TRBV5-1
CDR3 length: 19
D gene: TRBD1

CDR3 protein: CASSIGRRGTVAGELFF
CDR3 DNA: TGTGCCAGTAGTATAGGGAGGAGGGGAACGGTCGCCGGGGAGCTGTTTTTT
J gene: TRBJ2-2
clone size: .
V gene: TRBV19
CDR3 length: 17
D gene: .

CDR3 protein: CASSLTGTGDSPLHF
CDR3 DNA: TGTGCCAGCAGTTTGACAGGGACGGGGGATTCACCCCTCCACTTT
J gene: TRBJ1-6
clone size: once
V gene: TRBV27
CDR3 length: 15
D gene: TRBD1

CDR3 protein: CASSQTYSSHQPQHF
CDR3 DNA: TGTGCCAGCAGTCAAACCTACAGTAGTCATCAGCCCCAGCATTTT
J gene: TRBJ1-5
clone size: once
V gene: TRBV2
CDR3 length: 15
D gene: .

CDR3 protein: CARTPRRLRSEGYEQYF
CDR3 DNA: TGTGCCAGAACCCCCCGTAGGTTAAGGTCGGAGGGCTACGAGCAGTACTTC
J gene: TRBJ2-7
clone size: .
V gene: TRBV5-3
CDR3 length: 17
D gene: .

CDR3 protein: CASSPRQGGGSPLHF
CDR3 DNA: TGTGCCAGCAGCCCTAGGCAGGGAGGAGGATCACCCCTCCACTTT
J gene: TRBJ1-6
clone size: .
V gene: TRBV7-6
CDR3 length: 15
D gene: .

CDR3 protein: CASSLTGTGTYEQYF
CDR3 DNA: TGTGCCAGCTCCCTCACCGGGACAGGCACCTACGAGCAGTACTTC
J gene: TRBJ2-7
clone size: .
V gene: TRBV18
CDR3 length: 15
D gene: TRBD1

CDR3 protein: CASSLSHEQYF
CDR3 DNA: TGTGCCAGCAGCCTATCCCACGAGCAGTACTTC
J gene: TRBJ2-7
clone size: .
V gene: TRBV5-6
CDR3 length: 11
D gene: .

CDR3 protein: CASTQFQGGETQYF
CDR3 DNA: TGTGCCAGCACCCAATTCCAGGGGGGAGAGACCCAGTACTTC
J gene: TRBJ2-5
clone size: once
V gene: TRBV7-9
CDR3 length: 14
D gene: .

CDR3 protein: CASSPGQGFYGYTF
CDR3 DNA: TGCGCCAGCAGTCCGGGACAGGGATTCTATGGCTACACCTTC
J gene: TRBJ1-2
clone size: .
V gene: TRBV5-1
CDR3 length: 14
D gene: TRBD1

CDR3 protein: CASSSLDRAHGYTF
CDR3 DNA: TGTGCCAGCAGCTCGCTAGACAGGGCCCATGGCTACACCTTC
J gene: TRBJ1-2
clone size: .
V gene: TRBV7-9
CDR3 length: 14
D gene: TRBD1

CDR3 protein: CASSRRGNTGELFF
CDR3 DNA: TGTGCCAGCAGCCGTAGGGGAAACACCGGGGAGCTGTTTTTT
J gene: TRBJ2-2
clone size: .
V gene: TRBV3-1/TRBV3-2
CDR3 length: 14
D gene: .

CDR3 protein: CASSSGQTNTEAFF
CDR3 DNA: TGTGCCAGCAGCTCGGGACAGACGAACACTGAAGCTTTCTTT
J gene: TRBJ1-1
clone size: few
V gene: TRBV7-9
CDR3 length: 14
D gene: TRBD1

CDR3 protein: CASSSTGTRIKETQYF
CDR3 DNA: TGTGCCAGCAGCTCTACCGGGACTAGGATAAAAGAGACCCAGTACTTC
J gene: TRBJ2-5
clone size: medium-sized
V gene: TRBV7-9
CDR3 length: 16
D gene: TRBD2

CDR3 protein: CASSLDRNYGYTF
CDR3 DNA: TGTGCCAGCAGTTTAGACAGGAACTATGGCTACACCTTC
J gene: TRBJ1-2
clone size: .
V gene: TRBV12-3/TRBV12-4
CDR3 length: 13
D gene: .

CDR3 protein: CASSLTIRTHMNTEAFF
CDR3 DNA: TGTGCCAGCAGCTTGACAATCCGGACACACATGAACACTGAAGCTTTCTTT
J gene: TRBJ1-1
clone size: .
V gene: TRBV5-4
CDR3 length: 17
D gene: .

CDR3 protein: CASSLSRGGKLFF
CDR3 DNA: TGTGCCAGCAGCTTATCCCGGGGTGGAAAACTGTTTTTT
J gene: TRBJ1-4
clone size: .
V gene: TRBV7-2
CDR3 length: 13
D gene: .

CDR3 protein: CASSRNQALAGELYEQYF
CDR3 DNA: TGCGCCAGCAGCCGTAATCAGGCACTAGCGGGAGAATTATACGAGCAGTACTTC
J gene: TRBJ2-7
clone size: .
V gene: TRBV4-3
CDR3 length: 18
D gene: TRBD2

CDR3 protein: CASTLGQGESPLHF
CDR3 DNA: TGTGCCAGTACCCTGGGACAGGGAGAATCACCCCTCCACTTT
J gene: TRBJ1-6
clone size: few
V gene: TRBV19
CDR3 length: 14
D gene: TRBD1

CDR3 protein: CASSQIRGLGNIQYF
CDR3 DNA: TGTGCCAGCAGCCAGATAAGGGGGCTTGGAAACATTCAGTACTTC
J gene: TRBJ2-4
clone size: .
V gene: TRBV11-2
CDR3 length: 15
D gene: TRBD1

CDR3 protein: CASSGGQGADIQYF
CDR3 DNA: TGTGCCAGCAGCGGGGGACAGGGGGCCGACATTCAGTACTTC
J gene: TRBJ2-4
clone size: .
V gene: TRBV13
CDR3 length: 14
D gene: TRBD1

CDR3 protein: CASSPPSRAAGNTEAFF
CDR3 DNA: TGTGCCAGCTCACCACCGTCCCGTGCTGCAGGGAACACTGAAGCTTTCTTT
J gene: TRBJ1-1
clone size: .
V gene: TRBV18
CDR3 length: 17
D gene: .

CDR3 protein: CASSQAGTGIYEQYF
CDR3 DNA: TGCGCCAGCAGCCAGGCCGGGACAGGGATCTACGAGCAGTACTTC
J gene: TRBJ2-7
clone size: .
V gene: TRBV4-3
CDR3 length: 15
D gene: TRBD1

CDR3 protein: CASSRLAGADTQYF
CDR3 DNA: TGTGCCAGCTCGAGACTAGCGGGAGCAGATACGCAGTATTTT
J gene: TRBJ2-3
clone size: .
V gene: TRBV18
CDR3 length: 14
D gene: TRBD2

CDR3 protein: CASSLAGYGYTF
CDR3 DNA: TGTGCCAGCAGCTTAGCCGGCTATGGCTACACCTTC
J gene: TRBJ1-2
clone size: .
V gene: TRBV11-2
CDR3 length: 12
D gene: .

CDR3 protein: CASSESTAATNEKLFF
CDR3 DNA: TGCGCCAGCAGTGAGTCGACAGCAGCAACTAATGAAAAACTGTTTTTT
J gene: TRBJ1-4
clone size: .
V gene: TRBV10-1
CDR3 length: 16
D gene: .

CDR3 protein: CASSTANYGYTF
CDR3 DNA: TGTGCCAGTTCGACAGCTAACTATGGCTACACCTTC
J gene: TRBJ1-2
clone size: .
V gene: TRBV2
CDR3 length: 12
D gene: .

CDR3 protein: CASSPVGGGISGANVLTF
CDR3 DNA: TGTGCCAGCAGCCCGGTAGGGGGAGGGATATCTGGGGCCAACGTCCTGACTTTC
J gene: TRBJ2-6
clone size: once
V gene: TRBV4-2
CDR3 length: 18
D gene: .

CDR3 protein: CASSRVWQGRETQYF
CDR3 DNA: TGTGCCAGTAGTAGGGTGTGGCAGGGTCGTGAGACCCAGTACTTC
J gene: TRBJ2-5
clone size: .
V gene: TRBV19
CDR3 length: 15
D gene: .

CDR3 protein: CASSLNQGLSNEQFF
CDR3 DNA: TGTGCCAGCAGCTTAAACCAGGGATTATCCAATGAGCAGTTCTTC
J gene: TRBJ2-1
clone size: .
V gene: TRBV7-3
CDR3 length: 15
D gene: .

CDR3 protein: CASSRENTIYF
CDR3 DNA: TGTGCCAGCAGCCGCGAAAACACCATATATTTT
J gene: TRBJ1-3
clone size: .
V gene: TRBV7-2
CDR3 length: 11
D gene: .

CDR3 protein: CASTTLAGGSYEQYF
CDR3 DNA: TGTGCCAGCACAACATTAGCGGGAGGTTCCTACGAGCAGTACTTC
J gene: TRBJ2-7
clone size: .
V gene: TRBV6-5
CDR3 length: 15
D gene: TRBD2

CDR3 protein: CASSVFSPLHF
CDR3 DNA: TGTGCCAGCAGTGTCTTTTCACCCCTCCACTTT
J gene: TRBJ1-6
clone size: once
V gene: TRBV6-4
CDR3 length: 11
D gene: .

CDR3 protein: CASSQGLAGSDEQFF
CDR3 DNA: TGCGCCAGCAGCCAGGGACTAGCGGGATCGGATGAGCAGTTCTTC
J gene: TRBJ2-1
clone size: .
V gene: TRBV4-1
CDR3 length: 15
D gene: TRBD2

CDR3 protein: CASSEEGLAKNIQYF
CDR3 DNA: TGTGCCAGCAGTGAGGAGGGATTAGCCAAAAACATTCAGTACTTC
J gene: TRBJ2-4
clone size: .
V gene: TRBV2
CDR3 length: 15
D gene: .

CDR3 protein: CASSLGQGRTGELFF
CDR3 DNA: TGTGCCAGCAGTTTGGGACAGGGGCGCACCGGGGAGCTGTTTTTT
J gene: TRBJ2-2
clone size: .
V gene: TRBV6-5
CDR3 length: 15
D gene: TRBD1